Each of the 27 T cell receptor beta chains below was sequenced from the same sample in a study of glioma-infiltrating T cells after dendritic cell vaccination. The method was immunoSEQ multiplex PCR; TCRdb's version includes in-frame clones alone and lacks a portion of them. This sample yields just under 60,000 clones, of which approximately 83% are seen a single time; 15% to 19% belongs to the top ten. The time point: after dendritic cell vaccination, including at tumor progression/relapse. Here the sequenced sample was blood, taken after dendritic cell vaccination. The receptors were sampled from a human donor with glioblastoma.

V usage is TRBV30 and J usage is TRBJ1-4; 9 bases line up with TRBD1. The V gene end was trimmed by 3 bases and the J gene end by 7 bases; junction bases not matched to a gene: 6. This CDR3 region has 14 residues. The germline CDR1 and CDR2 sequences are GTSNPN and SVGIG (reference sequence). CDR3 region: CAWSTGGGGEKLFF. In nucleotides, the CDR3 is TGTGCCTGGAGCACAGGGGGCGGGGGTGAAAAACTGTTTTTT.

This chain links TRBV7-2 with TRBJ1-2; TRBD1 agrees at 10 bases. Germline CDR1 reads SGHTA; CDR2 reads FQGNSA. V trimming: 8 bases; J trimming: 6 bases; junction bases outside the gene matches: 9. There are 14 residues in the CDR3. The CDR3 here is CASSPGGTGDGYTF. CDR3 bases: TGTGCCAGCTCCCCTGGTGGGACAGGGGATGGCTACACCTTC.

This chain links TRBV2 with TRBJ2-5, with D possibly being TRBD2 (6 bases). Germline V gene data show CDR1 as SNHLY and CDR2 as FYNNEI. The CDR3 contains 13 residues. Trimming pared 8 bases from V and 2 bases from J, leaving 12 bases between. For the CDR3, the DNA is TGTGCCAGCGACCTTGGACTACAAGAGACCCAGTACTTC. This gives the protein CASDLGLQETQYF.

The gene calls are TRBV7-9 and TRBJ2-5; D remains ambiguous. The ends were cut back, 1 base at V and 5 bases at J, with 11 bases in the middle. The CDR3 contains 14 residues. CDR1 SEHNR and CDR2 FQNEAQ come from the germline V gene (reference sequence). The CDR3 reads CASSLVWQAETQYF. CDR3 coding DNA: TGTGCCAGCAGCTTAGTGTGGCAGGCGGAGACCCAGTACTTC.

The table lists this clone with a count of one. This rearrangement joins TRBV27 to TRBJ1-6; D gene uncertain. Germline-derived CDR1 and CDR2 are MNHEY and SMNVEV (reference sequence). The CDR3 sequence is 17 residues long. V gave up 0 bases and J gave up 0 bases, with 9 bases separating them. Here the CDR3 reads CASSLSITGSYNSPLHF. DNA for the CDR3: TGTGCCAGCAGTTTATCGATTACTGGCTCCTATAATTCACCCCTCCACTTT.

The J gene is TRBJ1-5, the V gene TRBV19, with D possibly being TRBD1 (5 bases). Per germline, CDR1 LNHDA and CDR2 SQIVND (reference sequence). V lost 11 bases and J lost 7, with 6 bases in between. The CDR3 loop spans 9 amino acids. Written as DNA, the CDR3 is TGTGCCGCAGGGCAGCCCCAGCATTTT. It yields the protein CAAGQPQHF.

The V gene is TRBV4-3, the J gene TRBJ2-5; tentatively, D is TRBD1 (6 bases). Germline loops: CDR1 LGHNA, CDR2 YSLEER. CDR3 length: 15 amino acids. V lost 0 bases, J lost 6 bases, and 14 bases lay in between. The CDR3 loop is CASSQDGTQRQTQYF. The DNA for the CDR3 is TGCGCCAGCAGCCAAGACGGGACACAGAGGCAGACCCAGTACTTC.

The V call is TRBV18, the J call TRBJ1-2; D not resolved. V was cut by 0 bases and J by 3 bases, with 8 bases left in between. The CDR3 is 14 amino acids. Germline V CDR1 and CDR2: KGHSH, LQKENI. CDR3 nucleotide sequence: TGTGCCAGCTCACCACCGGAAGGAGACTATGGCTACACCTTC. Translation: CASSPPEGDYGYTF.

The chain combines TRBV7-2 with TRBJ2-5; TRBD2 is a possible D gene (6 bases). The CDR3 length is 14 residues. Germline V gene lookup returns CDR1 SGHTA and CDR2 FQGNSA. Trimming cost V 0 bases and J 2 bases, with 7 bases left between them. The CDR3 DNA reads TGTGCCAGCAGCTTAGCGGCGGGGCAAGAGACCCAGTACTTC. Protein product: CASSLAAGQETQYF.

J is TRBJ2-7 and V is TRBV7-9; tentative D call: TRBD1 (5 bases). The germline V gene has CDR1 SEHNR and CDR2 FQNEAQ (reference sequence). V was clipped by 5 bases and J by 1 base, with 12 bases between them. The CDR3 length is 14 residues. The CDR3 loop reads CASSTLGVSYEQYF. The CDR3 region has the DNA TGTGCCAGCAGCACCCTAGGGGTGTCCTACGAGCAGTACTTC.

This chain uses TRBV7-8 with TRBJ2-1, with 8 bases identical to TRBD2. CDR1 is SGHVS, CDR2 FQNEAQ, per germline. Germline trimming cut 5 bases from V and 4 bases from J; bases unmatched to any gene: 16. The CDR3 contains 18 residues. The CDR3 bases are TGTGCCAGCAGCGTGTTGGATCCGCGGCTAGCGGGTTACAATGAGCAGTTCTTC. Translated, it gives CASSVLDPRLAGYNEQFF.

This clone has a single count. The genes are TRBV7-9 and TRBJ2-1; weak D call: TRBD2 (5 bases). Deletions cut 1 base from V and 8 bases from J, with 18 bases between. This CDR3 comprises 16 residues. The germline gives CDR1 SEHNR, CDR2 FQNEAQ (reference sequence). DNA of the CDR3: TGTGCCAGCAGCTTAGTCTTATACTCGGGGAGCGATGAGCAGTTCTTC. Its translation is CASSLVLYSGSDEQFF.

CDR3 sequence (DNA): TGTGCCAGCAGCCAAGCCTTCCAAGAGACCCAGTACTTC. Its protein is CASSQAFQETQYF. The rearrangement uses TRBV14 and TRBJ2-5; D unclear. This CDR3 spans 13 amino acids. Germline-derived CDR1 and CDR2 are SGHDN and FVKESK. V was cut by 1 base and J by 1 base, with 4 bases left in between.

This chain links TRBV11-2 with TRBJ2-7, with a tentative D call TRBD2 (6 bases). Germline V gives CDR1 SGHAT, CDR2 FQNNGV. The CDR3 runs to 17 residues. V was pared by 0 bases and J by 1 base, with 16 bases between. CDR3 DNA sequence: TGTGCCAGCAGCTTAGATCTAGGGGACCGGGGGTCCTACGAGCAGTACTTC. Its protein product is CASSLDLGDRGSYEQYF.

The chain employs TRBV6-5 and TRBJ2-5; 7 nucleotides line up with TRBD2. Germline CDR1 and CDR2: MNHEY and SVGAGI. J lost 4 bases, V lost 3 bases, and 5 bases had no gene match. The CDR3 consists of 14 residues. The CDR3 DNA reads TGTGCCAGCAGTTATCGGACTAGTGGAGAGACCCAGTACTTC. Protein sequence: CASSYRTSGETQYF.

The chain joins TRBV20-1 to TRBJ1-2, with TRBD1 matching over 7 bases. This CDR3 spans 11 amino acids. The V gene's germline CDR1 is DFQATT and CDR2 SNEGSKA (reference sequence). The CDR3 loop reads CRDPTGAGYTF. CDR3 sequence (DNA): TGCAGGGACCCAACAGGGGCTGGCTACACCTTC.

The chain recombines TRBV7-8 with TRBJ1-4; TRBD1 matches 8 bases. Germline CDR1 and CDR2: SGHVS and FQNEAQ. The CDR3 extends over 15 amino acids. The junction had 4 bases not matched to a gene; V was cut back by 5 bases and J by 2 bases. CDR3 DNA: TGTGCCAGCAGCACGCGGACAGGGACTAATGAAAAACTGTTTTTT. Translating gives CASSTRTGTNEKLFF.

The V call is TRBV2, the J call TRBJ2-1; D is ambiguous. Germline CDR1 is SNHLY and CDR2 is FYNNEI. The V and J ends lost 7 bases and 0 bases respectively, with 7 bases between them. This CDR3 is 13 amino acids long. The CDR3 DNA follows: TGTGCCAGCACTCTGAGCTCCTACAATGAGCAGTTCTTC. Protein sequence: CASTLSSYNEQFF.

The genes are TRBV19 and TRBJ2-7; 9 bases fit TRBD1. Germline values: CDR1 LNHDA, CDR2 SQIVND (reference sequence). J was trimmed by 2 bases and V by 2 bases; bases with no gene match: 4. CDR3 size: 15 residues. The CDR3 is CASSITGQGTYEQYF. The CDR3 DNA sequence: TGTGCCAGTAGTATAACGGGACAGGGCACCTACGAGCAGTACTTC.

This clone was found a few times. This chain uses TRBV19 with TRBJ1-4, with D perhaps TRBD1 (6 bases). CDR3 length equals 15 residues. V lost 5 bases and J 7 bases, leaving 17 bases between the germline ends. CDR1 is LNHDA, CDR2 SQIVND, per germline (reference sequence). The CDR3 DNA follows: TGTGCCAGTAGTTCCTCAGGGGTCGGTTTTGAAAAACTGTTTTTT. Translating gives CASSSSGVGFEKLFF.

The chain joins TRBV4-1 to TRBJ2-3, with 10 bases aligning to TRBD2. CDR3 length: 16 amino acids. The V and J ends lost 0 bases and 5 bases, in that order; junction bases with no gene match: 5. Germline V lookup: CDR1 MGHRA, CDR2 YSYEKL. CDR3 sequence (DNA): TGCGCCAGCAGCCAAGATCGGCTAGCGGGGGTAGATACGCAGTATTTT. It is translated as CASSQDRLAGVDTQYF.

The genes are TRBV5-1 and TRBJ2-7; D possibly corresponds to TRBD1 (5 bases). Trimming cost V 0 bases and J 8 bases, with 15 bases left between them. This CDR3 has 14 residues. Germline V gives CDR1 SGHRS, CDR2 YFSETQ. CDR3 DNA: TGCGCCAGCAGCTTGGGGAGCAGGGCTAAGAAGCAGTACTTC. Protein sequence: CASSLGSRAKKQYF.

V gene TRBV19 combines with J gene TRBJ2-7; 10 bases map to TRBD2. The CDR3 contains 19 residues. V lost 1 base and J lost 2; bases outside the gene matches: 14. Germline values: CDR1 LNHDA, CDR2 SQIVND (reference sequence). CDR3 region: CASSIVVTGGLAGAYEQYF. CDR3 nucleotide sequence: TGTGCCAGTAGTATAGTCGTCACGGGCGGGCTAGCGGGGGCCTACGAGCAGTACTTC.

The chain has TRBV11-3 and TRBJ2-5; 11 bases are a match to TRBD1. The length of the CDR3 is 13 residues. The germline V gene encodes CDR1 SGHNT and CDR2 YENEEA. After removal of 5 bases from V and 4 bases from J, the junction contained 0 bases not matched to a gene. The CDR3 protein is CASSGQGAETQYF. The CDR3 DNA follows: TGTGCCAGCAGCGGACAGGGGGCAGAGACCCAGTACTTC.

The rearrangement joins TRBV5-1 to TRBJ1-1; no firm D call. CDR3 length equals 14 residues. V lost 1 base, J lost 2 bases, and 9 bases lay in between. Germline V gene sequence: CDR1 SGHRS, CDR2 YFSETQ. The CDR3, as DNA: TGCGCCAGCAGCTTGTACAGTAGTAACACTGAAGCTTTCTTT. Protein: CASSLYSSNTEAFF.

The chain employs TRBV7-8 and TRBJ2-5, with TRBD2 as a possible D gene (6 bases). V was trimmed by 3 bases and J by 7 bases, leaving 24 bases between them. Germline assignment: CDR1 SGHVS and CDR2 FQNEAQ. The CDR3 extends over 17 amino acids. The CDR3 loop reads CASSLGPGPKAGRTQYF. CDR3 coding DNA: TGTGCCAGCAGCTTGGGACCGGGACCGAAGGCGGGGAGGACCCAGTACTTC.

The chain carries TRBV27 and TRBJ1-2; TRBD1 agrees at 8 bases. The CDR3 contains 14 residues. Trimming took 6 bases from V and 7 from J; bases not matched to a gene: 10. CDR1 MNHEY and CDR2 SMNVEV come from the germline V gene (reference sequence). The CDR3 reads CASRGRTGLSGYTF. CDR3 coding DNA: TGTGCCAGCAGGGGACGGACAGGGCTGTCTGGCTACACCTTC.